This T cell receptor beta chain comes out of a study of shared clonotypes between healthy human individuals. Concerning this clone: Antigen specificity is unknown.

Study results and caveats: How much donors shared clonotypes was expected to be affected by sequencing depth.

The CDR3 loop spans 14 amino acids. Germline values: CDR1 SGHTA, CDR2 FQGNSA. V dropped 1 base and J dropped 2 bases, with 6 bases sitting between them. Every subset had its genomic DNA shared out evenly among several immunoSEQ plates. Assay used: immunoSEQ multiplex PCR; TCRdb lists only in-frame clones, some missing. The data contain 2,500,000 or so clones, about nine tenths of them singletons. The chain uses TRBV7-2 and TRBJ1-5; no firm D call. The origin of this receptor is a man younger than 35 in good health. Some clones in this sample may be carry-over from other donors' samples. The sample consisted of naive CD4+ T cells from PBMCs. Indicated subset: CD45RA+ positively selected. CDR3 nucleotide sequence: TGTGCCAGCAGCTTAGAACTGGGCAATCAGCCCCAGCATTTT. Amino acids: CASSLELGNQPQHF.